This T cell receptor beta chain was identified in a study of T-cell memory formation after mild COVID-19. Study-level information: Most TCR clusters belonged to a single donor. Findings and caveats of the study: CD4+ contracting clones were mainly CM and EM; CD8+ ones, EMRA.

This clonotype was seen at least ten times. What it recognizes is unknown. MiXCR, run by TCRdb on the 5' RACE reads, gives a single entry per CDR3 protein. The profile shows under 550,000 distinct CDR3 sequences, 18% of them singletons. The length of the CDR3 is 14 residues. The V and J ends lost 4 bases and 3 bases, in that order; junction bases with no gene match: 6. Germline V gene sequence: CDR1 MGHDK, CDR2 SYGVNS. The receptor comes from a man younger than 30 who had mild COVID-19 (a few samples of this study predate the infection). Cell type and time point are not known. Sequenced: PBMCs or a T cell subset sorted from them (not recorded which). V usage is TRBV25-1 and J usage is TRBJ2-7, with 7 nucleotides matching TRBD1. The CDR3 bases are TGTGCCAGCAGTGGAGACAGGGCCTACTACGAGCAGTACGTC. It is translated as CASSGDRAYYEQYV.